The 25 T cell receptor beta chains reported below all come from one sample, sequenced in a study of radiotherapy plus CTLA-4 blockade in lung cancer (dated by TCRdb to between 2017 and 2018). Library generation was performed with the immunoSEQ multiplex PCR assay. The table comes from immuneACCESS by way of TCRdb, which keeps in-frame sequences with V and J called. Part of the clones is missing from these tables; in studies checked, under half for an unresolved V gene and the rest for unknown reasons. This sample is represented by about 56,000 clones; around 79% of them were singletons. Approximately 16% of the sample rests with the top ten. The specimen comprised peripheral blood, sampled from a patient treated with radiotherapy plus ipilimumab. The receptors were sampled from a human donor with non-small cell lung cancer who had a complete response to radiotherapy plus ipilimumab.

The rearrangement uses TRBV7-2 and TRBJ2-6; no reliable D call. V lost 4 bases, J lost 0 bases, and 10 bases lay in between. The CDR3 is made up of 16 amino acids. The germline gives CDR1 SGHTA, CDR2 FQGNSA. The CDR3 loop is CASSWRPISGANVLTF. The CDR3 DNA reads TGTGCCAGCAGCTGGAGACCGATCTCTGGGGCCAACGTCCTGACTTTC.

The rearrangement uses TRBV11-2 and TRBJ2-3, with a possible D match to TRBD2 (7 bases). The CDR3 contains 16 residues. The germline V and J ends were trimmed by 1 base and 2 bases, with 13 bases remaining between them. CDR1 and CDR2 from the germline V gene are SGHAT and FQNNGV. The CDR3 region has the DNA TGTGCCAGCAGCTTAGGTCGGGGGGCCGTCACAGATACGCAGTATTTT. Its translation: CASSLGRGAVTDTQYF.

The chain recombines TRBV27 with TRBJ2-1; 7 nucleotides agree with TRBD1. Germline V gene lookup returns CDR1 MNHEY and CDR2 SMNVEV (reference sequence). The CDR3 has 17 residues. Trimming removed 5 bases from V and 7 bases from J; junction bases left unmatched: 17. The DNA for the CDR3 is TGTGCCAGCAGTCCACTCACCCGACAGGGTAGGGGGAATGAGCAGTTCTTC. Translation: CASSPLTRQGRGNEQFF.

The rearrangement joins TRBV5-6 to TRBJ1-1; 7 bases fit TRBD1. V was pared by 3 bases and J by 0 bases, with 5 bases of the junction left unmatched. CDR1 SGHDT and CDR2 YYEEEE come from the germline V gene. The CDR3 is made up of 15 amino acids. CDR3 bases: TGTGCCAGCAGCTCGATGGACAGGATGAACACTGAAGCTTTCTTT. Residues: CASSSMDRMNTEAFF. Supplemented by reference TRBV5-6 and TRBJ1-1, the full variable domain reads DAGVTQSPTHLIKTRGQQVTLRCSPKSGHDTVSWYQQALGQGPQFIFQYYEEEERQRGNFPDRFSGHQFPNYSSELNVNALLLGDSALYLCASSSMDRMNTEAFFGQGTRLTVV.

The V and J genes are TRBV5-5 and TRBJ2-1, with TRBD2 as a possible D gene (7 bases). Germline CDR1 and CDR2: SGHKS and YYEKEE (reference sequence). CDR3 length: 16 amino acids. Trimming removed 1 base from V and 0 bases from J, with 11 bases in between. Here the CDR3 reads CASSLSRGASYNEQFF. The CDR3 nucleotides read TGTGCCAGCAGCTTGAGTCGGGGGGCCTCCTACAATGAGCAGTTCTTC.

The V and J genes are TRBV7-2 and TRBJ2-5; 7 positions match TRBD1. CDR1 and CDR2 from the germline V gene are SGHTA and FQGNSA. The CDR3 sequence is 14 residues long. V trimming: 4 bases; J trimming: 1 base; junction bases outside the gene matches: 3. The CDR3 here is CASSYRTGQETQYF. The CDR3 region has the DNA TGTGCCAGCAGCTACAGGACAGGCCAAGAGACCCAGTACTTC. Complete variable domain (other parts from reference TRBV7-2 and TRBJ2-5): GAGVSQSPSNKVTEKGKDVELRCDPISGHTALYWYRQSLGQGLEFLIYFQGNSAPDKSGLPSDRFSAERTGGSVSTLTIQRTQQEDSAVYLCASSYRTGQETQYFGPGTRLLVL.

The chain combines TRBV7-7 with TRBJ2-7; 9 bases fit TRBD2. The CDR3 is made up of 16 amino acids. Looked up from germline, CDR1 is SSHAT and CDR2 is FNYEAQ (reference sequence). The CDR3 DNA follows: TGTGCTAGCAGCTTAGCGCTAGCGGGGAGCTCCTACGAGCAGTACGTC. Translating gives CASSLALAGSSYEQYV.

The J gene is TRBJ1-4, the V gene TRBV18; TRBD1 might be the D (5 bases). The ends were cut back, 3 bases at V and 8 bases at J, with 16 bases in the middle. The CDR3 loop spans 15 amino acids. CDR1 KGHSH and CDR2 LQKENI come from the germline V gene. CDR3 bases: TGTGCCAGCTCACCCGGGACTGCCTTTGGGGAAAAACTGTTTTTT. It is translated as CASSPGTAFGEKLFF.

CDR3 DNA: TGTGCCAGCATCCCACAGGGGGCAGAAGGATACACTGAAGCTTTCTTT. It encodes CASIPQGAEGYTEAFF. The chain links TRBV27 to TRBJ1-1; 9 bases fit TRBD1. The CDR3 totals 16 residues. Losses at the gene ends were 7 bases for V and 3 bases for J; bases not matched to a gene: 12. Germline V gene data show CDR1 as MNHEY and CDR2 as SMNVEV (reference sequence).

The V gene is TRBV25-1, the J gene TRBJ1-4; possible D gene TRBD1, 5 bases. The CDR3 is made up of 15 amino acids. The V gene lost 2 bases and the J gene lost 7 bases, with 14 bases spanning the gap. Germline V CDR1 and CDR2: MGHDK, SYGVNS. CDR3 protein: CASSERGRVGEKLFF. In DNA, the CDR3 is TGTGCCAGCAGTGAAAGGGGCAGGGTGGGTGAAAAACTGTTTTTT.

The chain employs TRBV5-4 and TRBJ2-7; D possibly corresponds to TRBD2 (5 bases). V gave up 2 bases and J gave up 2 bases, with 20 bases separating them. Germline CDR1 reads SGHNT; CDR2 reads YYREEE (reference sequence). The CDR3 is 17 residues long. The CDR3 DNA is TGTGCCAGCAGCTTCCGTTCTCGAGGGCGCAACCCCTACGAGCAGTACTTC. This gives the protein CASSFRSRGRNPYEQYF.

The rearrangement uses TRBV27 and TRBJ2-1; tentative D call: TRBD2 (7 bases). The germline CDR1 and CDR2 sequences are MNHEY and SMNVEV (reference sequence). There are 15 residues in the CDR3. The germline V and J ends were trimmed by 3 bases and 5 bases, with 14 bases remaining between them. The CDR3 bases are TGTGCCAGCAGTTTGGGGGGGGGCCGAAACAATGAGCAGTTCTTC. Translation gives CASSLGGGRNNEQFF.

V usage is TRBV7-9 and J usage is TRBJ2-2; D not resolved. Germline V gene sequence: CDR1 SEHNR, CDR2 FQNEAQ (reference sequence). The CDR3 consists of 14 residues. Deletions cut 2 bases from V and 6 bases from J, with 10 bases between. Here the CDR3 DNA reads TGTGCCAGCAGCTTAATAGAAAATCCCGGGGAGCTGTTTTTT. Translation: CASSLIENPGELFF.

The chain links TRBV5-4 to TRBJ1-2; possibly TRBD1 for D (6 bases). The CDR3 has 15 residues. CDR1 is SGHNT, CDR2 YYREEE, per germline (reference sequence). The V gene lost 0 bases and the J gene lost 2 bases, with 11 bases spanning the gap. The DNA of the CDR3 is TGTGCCAGCAGCTTGGACCCTACAGGGAACTATGGCTACACCTTC. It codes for CASSLDPTGNYGYTF.

Here the CDR3 reads CASSATRLNTEAFF. The CDR3 coding sequence is TGTGCCAGCAGTGCGACACGATTGAACACTGAAGCTTTCTTT. The chain carries TRBV6-1 and TRBJ1-1, with D hard to call. This CDR3 has 14 residues. Germline V lookup: CDR1 MNHNS, CDR2 SASEGT. V shed 4 bases and J shed 0 bases, with 9 bases lying between them.

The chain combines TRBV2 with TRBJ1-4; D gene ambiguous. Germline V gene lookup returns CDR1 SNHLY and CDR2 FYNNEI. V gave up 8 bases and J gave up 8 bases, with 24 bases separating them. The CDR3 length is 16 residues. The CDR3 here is CASGREGGQVREKLFF. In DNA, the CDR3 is TGTGCCAGCGGGCGTGAGGGAGGTCAGGTTAGAGAAAAACTGTTTTTT. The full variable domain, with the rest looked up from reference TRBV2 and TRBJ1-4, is EPEVTQTPSHQVTQMGQEVILRCVPISNHLYFYWYRQILGQKVEFLVSFYNNEISEKSEIFDDQFSVERPDGSNFTLKIRSTKLEDSAMYFCASGREGGQVREKLFFGSGTQLSVL.

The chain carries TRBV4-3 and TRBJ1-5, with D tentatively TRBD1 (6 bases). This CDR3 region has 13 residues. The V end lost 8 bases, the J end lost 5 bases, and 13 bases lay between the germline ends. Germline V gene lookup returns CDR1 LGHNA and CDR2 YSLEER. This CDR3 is CASAGDIYQPQHF. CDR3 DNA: TGCGCCAGCGCGGGGGACATATATCAGCCCCAGCATTTT.

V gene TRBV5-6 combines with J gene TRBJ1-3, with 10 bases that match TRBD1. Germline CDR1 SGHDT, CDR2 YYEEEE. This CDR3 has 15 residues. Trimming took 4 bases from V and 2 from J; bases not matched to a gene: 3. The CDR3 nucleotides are TGTGCCAGCAGCAGGGGACAGGGGACTGGAAACACCATATATTTT. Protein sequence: CASSRGQGTGNTIYF.

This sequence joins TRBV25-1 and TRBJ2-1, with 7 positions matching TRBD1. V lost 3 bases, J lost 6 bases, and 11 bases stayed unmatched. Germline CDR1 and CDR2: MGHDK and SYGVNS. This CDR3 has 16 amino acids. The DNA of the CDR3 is TGTGCCAGCAGTGACCCGGACAGGAGACCCTTCAATGAGCAGTTCTTC. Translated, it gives CASSDPDRRPFNEQFF.

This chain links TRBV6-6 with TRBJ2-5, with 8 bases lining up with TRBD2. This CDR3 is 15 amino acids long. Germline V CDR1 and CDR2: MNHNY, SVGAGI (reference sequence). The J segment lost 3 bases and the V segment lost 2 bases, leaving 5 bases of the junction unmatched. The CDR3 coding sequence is TGTGCCAGCAGTTACCCTGGGACTAGAAAAGAGACCCAGTACTTC. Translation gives CASSYPGTRKETQYF.

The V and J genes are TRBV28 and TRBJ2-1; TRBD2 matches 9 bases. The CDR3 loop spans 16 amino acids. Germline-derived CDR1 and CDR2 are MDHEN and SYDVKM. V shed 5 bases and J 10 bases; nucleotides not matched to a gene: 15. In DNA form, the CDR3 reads TGTGCCAGCAGTCCCGGCGGGGCGGGAGGGCCCCGGGAGCAGTTCTTC. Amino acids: CASSPGGAGGPREQFF.

The DNA for the CDR3 is TGTGCCAGCAGCTCGACGACAAACTATGGCTACACCTTC. Its protein product is CASSSTTNYGYTF. J is TRBJ1-2 and V is TRBV27; D call uncertain. Trimming pared 6 bases from V and 2 bases from J, leaving 10 bases between. This CDR3 is built from 13 residues. Germline V gene data show CDR1 as MNHEY and CDR2 as SMNVEV (reference sequence).

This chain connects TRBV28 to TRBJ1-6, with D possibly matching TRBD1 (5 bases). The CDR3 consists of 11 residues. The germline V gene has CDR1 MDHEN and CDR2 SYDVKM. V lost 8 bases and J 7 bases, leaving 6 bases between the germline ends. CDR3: CASGGNSPLHF. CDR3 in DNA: TGTGCCAGCGGGGGGAATTCACCCCTCCACTTT.

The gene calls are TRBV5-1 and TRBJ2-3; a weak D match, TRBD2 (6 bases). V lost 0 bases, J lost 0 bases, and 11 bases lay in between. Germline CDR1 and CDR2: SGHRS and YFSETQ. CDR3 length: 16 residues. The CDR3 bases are TGCGCCAGCAGCTTGGAGGCAGGGACTAGCACAGATACGCAGTATTTT. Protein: CASSLEAGTSTDTQYF.

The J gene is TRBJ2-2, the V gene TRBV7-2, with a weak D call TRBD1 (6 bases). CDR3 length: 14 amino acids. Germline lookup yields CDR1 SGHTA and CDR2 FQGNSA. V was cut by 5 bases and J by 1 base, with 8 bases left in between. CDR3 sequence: CASSRGKNTGELFF. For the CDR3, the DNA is TGTGCCAGCAGCAGGGGGAAGAACACCGGGGAGCTGTTTTTT.